This is a list of T cell receptor beta chains from one sample in a study of PD-1 blockade in classical Hodgkin lymphoma. TCRdb's copy holds only in-frame clones and misses some; the assay was immunoSEQ multiplex PCR. The sample has nearly 100,000 clones, approximately 88% seen once. This specimen was peripheral blood mononuclear cells (PBMCs), taken at baseline. The receptors shown here come from a human donor with classical Hodgkin lymphoma. Both conserved end residues are trimmed from each CDR3. Clone size is given for some rows only: seen once, a few or many times, or a class if the clone is expanded.

11 TRBV30 once AWSGYSQETQY
13 TRBV5-4 . ASSLDVGPTDTQY
12 TRBV11-2 . ASSQGSGTGELF
12 TRBV6-5 . ASNHQGGQETQY
17 TRBV7-3 . ASSLTLDSSSAGGNTIY
12 TRBV11-3 once ASGGQENTGELF
14 TRBV6-1 once ASSVPGTSPYNEQF
10 TRBV5-4 . ASRPWGREQY
13 TRBV5-1 . ASSLRNRGRETQY
15 TRBV19 . ASSIWPGAGGVETQY
14 TRBV19 . ASSKLTGGFVDEQY
10 TRBV5-1 . ASSTQGSEAF
15 TRBV9 . ASSPHPSGRDTGELF
14 TRBV11-2 . ASSLIQGGRTDTQY
10 TRBV6-4 once ASSDGTVEAF
13 TRBV21-1 . ASRQDANSYNEQF
12 TRBV7-6 few ASSPSGSFYEQY
12 TRBV27 . ASRPGQGLGGYT
14 TRBV18 . ASSPPGGISGNTIY
12 TRBV5-6 . ASSRRGSHQPQH
13 TRBV13 . ASSPRQGASYGYT
12 TRBV10-3 . ATKTGQQTETQY
12 TRBV2 . ASSELAGVDTQY
12 TRBV5-1 few ASSPGTQGYGYT
15 TRBV19 . ASSSGTSGRSYNEQF
12 TRBV7-9 . ASSLGGGGYEQY
12 TRBV19 . ASSIWGRADEQY
12 TRBV7-8 . ASSLRRWTGELF
11 TRBV7-2 . ASSLWPYNEQF
13 TRBV19 . ASSPRGLAGATQY
10 TRBV27 . ASSSSPGKQF
10 TRBV18 . ASSSDTYEQY
12 TRBV28 . ASSLVGLAGAQY